This entry features one T cell receptor (beta chain) sequence. Using immunoSEQ multiplex PCR, the repertoire was profiled, and TCRdb retains in-frame clones only, with some absent. The table includes 120,000 or so clones, about nine tenths detected once. This sample was included in a study of blood T cell repertoires in COVID-19. The CDR3 loop spans 17 amino acids. The V and J ends lost 1 base and 5 bases, in that order; junction bases with no gene match: 8. CDR1 and CDR2 from the germline V gene are SGHNT and YENEEA. This clonotype originated in a man in his fifties or sixties with active COVID-19. The sequenced material came from peripheral blood. The chain carries TRBV11-3 and TRBJ2-1; 10 bases line up with TRBD2. Written as DNA, the CDR3 is TGTGCCAGCAGCTTAGTTTCTAGCGGGAGTATCAACAATGAGCAGTTCTTC. Amino acids: CASSLVSSGSINNEQFF.